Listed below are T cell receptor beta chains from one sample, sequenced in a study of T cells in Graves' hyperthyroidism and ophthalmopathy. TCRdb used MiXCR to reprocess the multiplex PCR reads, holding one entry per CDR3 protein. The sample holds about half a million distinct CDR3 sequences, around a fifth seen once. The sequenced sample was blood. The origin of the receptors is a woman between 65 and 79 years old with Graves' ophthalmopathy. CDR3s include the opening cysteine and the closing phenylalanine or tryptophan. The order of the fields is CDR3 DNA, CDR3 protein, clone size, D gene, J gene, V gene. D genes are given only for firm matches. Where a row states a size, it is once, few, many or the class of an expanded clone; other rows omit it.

cdr3_nt: TGTGCCAGCAGCCGTACCCCCAGTCGGGCCGGCACAGATACGCAGTATTTT
cdr3_aa: CASSRTPSRAGTDTQYF
clone_size: many
d_call: NA
j_call: TRBJ2-3
v_call: TRBV11-2

cdr3_nt: TGTGCCATCAGTGCCGGGGCGCAGGCTCACTACGAGCAGTACTTC
cdr3_aa: CAISAGAQAHYEQYF
clone_size: few
d_call: NA
j_call: TRBJ2-7
v_call: TRBV10-3

cdr3_nt: TGTGCCAGCAGCGGGACATACCGGAACACTGAAGCTTTCTTT
cdr3_aa: CASSGTYRNTEAFF
clone_size: NA
d_call: NA
j_call: TRBJ1-1
v_call: TRBV9

cdr3_nt: TGTGCCAGCTCACCGGGGGGAACGTACAATGAGCAGTTCTTC
cdr3_aa: CASSPGGTYNEQFF
clone_size: many
d_call: NA
j_call: TRBJ2-1
v_call: TRBV18

cdr3_nt: TGCGCCACCAGACTAGCGGGAGGGCCGATCAATGAGCAGTTCTTC
cdr3_aa: CATRLAGGPINEQFF
clone_size: NA
d_call: TRBD2
j_call: TRBJ2-1
v_call: TRBV4-1

cdr3_nt: TGTGCAATGGGGGGGGCGAGCTATGGCTACACCTTC
cdr3_aa: CAMGGASYGYTF
clone_size: many
d_call: NA
j_call: TRBJ1-2
v_call: TRBV7-2

cdr3_nt: TGTGCCATTTCACCGGGACAGGGGGCGTACGAGCAGTACTTC
cdr3_aa: CAISPGQGAYEQYF
clone_size: few
d_call: TRBD1
j_call: TRBJ2-7
v_call: TRBV10-3

cdr3_nt: TGTGCCAGCAAAAGCAAGGGGACAGCGAACACAGATACGCAGTATTTT
cdr3_aa: CASKSKGTANTDTQYF
clone_size: many
d_call: TRBD1
j_call: TRBJ2-3
v_call: TRBV27

cdr3_nt: TGTGCCTGGAGTGTTCGGGCAGACACTGAAGCTTTCTTT
cdr3_aa: CAWSVRADTEAFF
clone_size: many
d_call: NA
j_call: TRBJ1-1
v_call: TRBV30

cdr3_nt: TGTGCCAGCAGTTTGGGCACCCCCGTGGGTCCAGATACGCAGTATTTT
cdr3_aa: CASSLGTPVGPDTQYF
clone_size: many
d_call: NA
j_call: TRBJ2-3
v_call: TRBV12-3/TRBV12-4

cdr3_nt: TGCAGTGCTAGGGGGTTCGGGCGCTACAGCACAGATACGCAGTATTTT
cdr3_aa: CSARGFGRYSTDTQYF
clone_size: many
d_call: NA
j_call: TRBJ2-3
v_call: TRBV20-1

cdr3_nt: TGTGCCAGCAGTTCGATGGGACTAGCTGAGCAGTACTTC
cdr3_aa: CASSSMGLAEQYF
clone_size: many
d_call: TRBD2
j_call: TRBJ2-7
v_call: TRBV12-3/TRBV12-4

cdr3_nt: TGCGCCAGCAGCCGACTCACCAGCGGGGTTTGGAATGAGCAGTTCTTC
cdr3_aa: CASSRLTSGVWNEQFF
clone_size: NA
d_call: TRBD2
j_call: TRBJ2-1
v_call: TRBV4-3

cdr3_nt: TGTGCCAGCAGTTTACGCCTAGCGGGGCGCACAGATACGCAGTATTTT
cdr3_aa: CASSLRLAGRTDTQYF
clone_size: few
d_call: TRBD2
j_call: TRBJ2-3
v_call: TRBV27

cdr3_nt: TGTGCCAGCAGCCGACAGAGCACAGATACGCAGTATTTT
cdr3_aa: CASSRQSTDTQYF
clone_size: many
d_call: NA
j_call: TRBJ2-3
v_call: TRBV6-4

cdr3_nt: TGTGCCAGCAGTGCACCACAGGGTGCTAACTATGGCTACACCTTC
cdr3_aa: CASSAPQGANYGYTF
clone_size: many
d_call: NA
j_call: TRBJ1-2
v_call: TRBV28

cdr3_nt: TGTGCCAGCAGCGTAGGACACGGAGCGGAGACCCAGTACTTC
cdr3_aa: CASSVGHGAETQYF
clone_size: many
d_call: NA
j_call: TRBJ2-5
v_call: TRBV7-2

cdr3_nt: TGTGCCAGCAGTTTAACCAGGCTCCCTCCGTCGAGGAATTCACCCCTCCACTTT
cdr3_aa: CASSLTRLPPSRNSPLHF
clone_size: few
d_call: NA
j_call: TRBJ1-6
v_call: TRBV27

cdr3_nt: TGTGCCAGCAGTTTAAGGGGGCGCCTCCTTCAGACCCAGCATTTT
cdr3_aa: CASSLRGRLLQTQHF
clone_size: NA
d_call: TRBD1
j_call: TRBJ1-5
v_call: TRBV27

cdr3_nt: TGTGCCTGGAGCTCCGGGACCCAGGTCTTAGATACGCAGTATTTT
cdr3_aa: CAWSSGTQVLDTQYF
clone_size: NA
d_call: NA
j_call: TRBJ2-3
v_call: TRBV30

cdr3_nt: TGCGCCAGCAGCCAGTTTAATCTAGCGGACAATGAGCAGTTCTTC
cdr3_aa: CASSQFNLADNEQFF
clone_size: NA
d_call: TRBD2
j_call: TRBJ2-1
v_call: TRBV4-3

cdr3_nt: TGCAGCGCAAGACGGAGTTCCGGCGAGCAGTACTTC
cdr3_aa: CSARRSSGEQYF
clone_size: NA
d_call: NA
j_call: TRBJ2-7
v_call: TRBV29-1

cdr3_nt: TGTGCCAGCAAAAATCTACAGGGGGGTAACACTGAAGCTTTCTTT
cdr3_aa: CASKNLQGGNTEAFF
clone_size: many
d_call: TRBD1
j_call: TRBJ1-1
v_call: TRBV12-3/TRBV12-4

cdr3_nt: TGCAGTGCTCCCGGACAAGGATCACCCCTCCACTTT
cdr3_aa: CSAPGQGSPLHF
clone_size: NA
d_call: NA
j_call: TRBJ1-6
v_call: TRBV20-1

cdr3_nt: TGTGCCAGCAGCTCCAGGGGGTTTTGGGAGCAGTACTTC
cdr3_aa: CASSSRGFWEQYF
clone_size: many
d_call: TRBD1
j_call: TRBJ2-7
v_call: TRBV7-2

cdr3_nt: TGCAGTGCTAGAGATCCCCTCGGCACCGGGGAGCTGTTTTTT
cdr3_aa: CSARDPLGTGELFF
clone_size: NA
d_call: NA
j_call: TRBJ2-2
v_call: TRBV20-1

cdr3_nt: TGTGCCAGCAGCGTAGAGAGCGGGAGTTCTTACGAGCAGTACTTC
cdr3_aa: CASSVESGSSYEQYF
clone_size: NA
d_call: TRBD2
j_call: TRBJ2-7
v_call: TRBV9

cdr3_nt: TGTGCCAGCAGTTTTGGGGGGGGGATTGCAACTAATGAAAAACTGTTTTTT
cdr3_aa: CASSFGGGIATNEKLFF
clone_size: NA
d_call: NA
j_call: TRBJ1-4
v_call: TRBV28